This TCR beta chain came from a study of blood T cell repertoires in COVID-19. Study-wide background: Sources were T cells, B-cell-depleted T cells, or PBMCs; the material itself was cDNA or gDNA.

This clone appeared once. Method: immunoSEQ multiplex PCR; TCRdb's copy keeps in-frame clones and lacks some. The sample lists 60,000 to 70,000 clones, 70% to 90% occurring once. The CDR3 runs 13 residues. Germline V CDR1 and CDR2: SGHRS, YFSETQ. J was trimmed by 0 bases and V by 7 bases; bases with no gene match: 0. The chain has TRBV5-1 and TRBJ1-2; 10 positions agree with TRBD1. The sequence was obtained from a man between 50 and 59 years old with acute or convalescent COVID-19. The sequencing input was peripheral blood. The CDR3 reads CASGTGANYGYTF. CDR3 bases: TGCGCCAGCGGGACAGGGGCTAACTATGGCTACACCTTC.